This TCR beta chain was obtained from a study of blood T cell repertoires in COVID-19. Study background: Sites in the United States, Italy and Spain provided acute and convalescent COVID-19 samples. In each case, the material was cDNA or gDNA derived from T cells, B-cell-depleted T cells, or PBMCs.

In its sample, this clone is medium-sized (0.01 to 0.1%). How the authors handled the data: Amplification with reference gene primers provided the estimates of nucleated cell counts. TCRdb keeps only in-frame clones here, not all; method: immunoSEQ multiplex PCR. V, J and clone size are taken as reported in that table, and D and trimming were inferred from the DNA itself. The sample contains around 210,000 clones, around 80% of which appear only once. Trimming removed 5 bases from V and 1 base from J; junction bases left unmatched: 11. The CDR3 is made up of 16 amino acids. Germline V gives CDR1 SGHAT, CDR2 FQNNGV.

Sequencing used peripheral blood. The V call is TRBV11-2, the J call TRBJ2-7; 7 nucleotides line up with TRBD2. This clonotype was sampled from a woman between 65 and 79 years old with acute or convalescent COVID-19. The CDR3 DNA sequence: TGTGCCAGCAGCCCGCGCTCAGCGGGAACTTCCTACGAGCAGTACTTC. This sequence encodes CASSPRSAGTSYEQYF.